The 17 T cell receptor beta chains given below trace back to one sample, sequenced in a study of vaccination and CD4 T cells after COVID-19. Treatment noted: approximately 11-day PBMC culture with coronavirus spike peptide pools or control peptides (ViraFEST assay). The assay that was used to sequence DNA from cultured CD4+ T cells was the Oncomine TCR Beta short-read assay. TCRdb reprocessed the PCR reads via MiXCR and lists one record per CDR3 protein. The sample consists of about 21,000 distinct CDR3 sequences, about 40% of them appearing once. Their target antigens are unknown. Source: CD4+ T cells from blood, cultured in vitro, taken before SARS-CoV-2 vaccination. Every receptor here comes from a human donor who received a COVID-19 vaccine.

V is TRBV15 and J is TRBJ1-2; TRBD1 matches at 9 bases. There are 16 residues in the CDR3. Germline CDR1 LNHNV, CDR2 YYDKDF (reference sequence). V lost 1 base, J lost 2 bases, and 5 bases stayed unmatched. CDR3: CATSRAPGQGNYGYTF. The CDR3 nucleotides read TGTGCCACCAGCAGAGCTCCGGGACAGGGAAACTATGGCTACACCTTC.

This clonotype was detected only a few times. The CDR3 nucleotides read TGTGCCTTGAAACTTAGCCACACTTCCTACGAGCAGTACTTC. This translates into CALKLSHTSYEQYF. This chain links TRBV30 with TRBJ2-7; the D is unclear. This CDR3 is 14 amino acids long. The germline V gene encodes CDR1 GTSNPN and CDR2 SVGIG (reference sequence). Trimming took 7 bases from V and 1 from J, leaving 17 bases between them.

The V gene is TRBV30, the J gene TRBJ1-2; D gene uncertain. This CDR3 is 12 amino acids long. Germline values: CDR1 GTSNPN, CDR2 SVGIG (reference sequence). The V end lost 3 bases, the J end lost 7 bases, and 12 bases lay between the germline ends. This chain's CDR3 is CAWSAPGGGYTF. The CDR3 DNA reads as TGTGCCTGGAGCGCCCCTGGAGGTGGCTACACCTTC.

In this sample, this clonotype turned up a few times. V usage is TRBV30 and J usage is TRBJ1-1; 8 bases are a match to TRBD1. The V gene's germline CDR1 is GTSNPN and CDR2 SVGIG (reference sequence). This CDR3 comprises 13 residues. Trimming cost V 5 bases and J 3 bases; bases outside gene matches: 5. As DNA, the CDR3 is TGTGCCTGGGACAGGGGAAGGGACACTGAAGCTTTCTTT. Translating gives CAWDRGRDTEAFF.

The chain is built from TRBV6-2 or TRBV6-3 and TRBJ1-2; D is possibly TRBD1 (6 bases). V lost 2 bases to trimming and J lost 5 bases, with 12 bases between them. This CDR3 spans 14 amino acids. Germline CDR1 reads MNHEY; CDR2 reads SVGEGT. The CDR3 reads CASSYEGVWYGYTF. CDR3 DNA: TGTGCCAGCAGTTACGAGGGGGTGTGGTATGGCTACACCTTC.

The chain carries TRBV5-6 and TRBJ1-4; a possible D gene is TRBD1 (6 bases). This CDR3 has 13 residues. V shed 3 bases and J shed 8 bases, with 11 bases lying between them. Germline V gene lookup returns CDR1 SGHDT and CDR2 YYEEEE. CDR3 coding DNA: TGTGCCAGCAGCTCAGGGGCACAGGAAAAACTGTTTTTT. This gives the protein CASSSGAQEKLFF.

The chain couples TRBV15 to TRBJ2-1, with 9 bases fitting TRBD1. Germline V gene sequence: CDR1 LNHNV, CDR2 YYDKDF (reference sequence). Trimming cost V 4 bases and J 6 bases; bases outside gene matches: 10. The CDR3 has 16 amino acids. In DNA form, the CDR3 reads TGTGCCACCAGCAATGATGGGGACAGGGAGGCCAATGAGCAGTTCTTC. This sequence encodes CATSNDGDREANEQFF.

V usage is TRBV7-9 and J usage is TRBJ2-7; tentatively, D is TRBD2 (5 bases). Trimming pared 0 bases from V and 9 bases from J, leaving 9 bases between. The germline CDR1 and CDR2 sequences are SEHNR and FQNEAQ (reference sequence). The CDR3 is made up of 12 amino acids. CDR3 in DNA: TGTGCCAGCAGCTTAGCGCAGAGCGGGCAGTACTTC. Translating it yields CASSLAQSGQYF.

The CDR3 coding sequence is TGCGCCAGCAGCCCTAGCGGGGGGTATCCCTACGAGCAGTACTTC. Translated, it gives CASSPSGGYPYEQYF. The V and J genes are TRBV5-1 and TRBJ2-7, with TRBD2 matching 11 bases. J lost 2 bases, V lost 4 bases, and 5 bases had no gene match. The germline CDR1 and CDR2 sequences are SGHRS and YFSETQ. CDR3 size: 15 residues.

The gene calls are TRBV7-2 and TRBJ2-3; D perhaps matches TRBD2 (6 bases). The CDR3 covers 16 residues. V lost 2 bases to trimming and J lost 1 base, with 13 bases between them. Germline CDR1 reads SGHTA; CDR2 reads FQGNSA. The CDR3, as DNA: TGTGCCAGCAGCTTAAGGGCGGGGTCGGGCACAGATACGCAGTATTTT. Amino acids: CASSLRAGSGTDTQYF.

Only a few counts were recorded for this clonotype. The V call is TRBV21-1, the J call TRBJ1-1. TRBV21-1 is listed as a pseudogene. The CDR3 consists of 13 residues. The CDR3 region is CASSKTENTEAFF. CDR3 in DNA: TGTGCCAGCAGCAAAACAGAGAACACTGAAGCTTTCTTT.

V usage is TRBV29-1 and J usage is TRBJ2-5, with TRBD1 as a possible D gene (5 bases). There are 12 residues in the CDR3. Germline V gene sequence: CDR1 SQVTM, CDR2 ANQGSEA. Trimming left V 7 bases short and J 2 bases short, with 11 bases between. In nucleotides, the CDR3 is TGCAGCGGCAGGGAAGGGCAAGAGACCCAGTACTTC. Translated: CSGREGQETQYF.

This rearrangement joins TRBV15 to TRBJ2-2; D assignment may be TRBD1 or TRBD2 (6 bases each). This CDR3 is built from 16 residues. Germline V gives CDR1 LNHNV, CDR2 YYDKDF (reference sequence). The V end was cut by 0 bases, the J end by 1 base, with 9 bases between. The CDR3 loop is CATSRDRGENTGELFF. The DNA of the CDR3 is TGTGCCACCAGCAGAGATAGGGGGGAGAACACCGGGGAGCTGTTTTTT.

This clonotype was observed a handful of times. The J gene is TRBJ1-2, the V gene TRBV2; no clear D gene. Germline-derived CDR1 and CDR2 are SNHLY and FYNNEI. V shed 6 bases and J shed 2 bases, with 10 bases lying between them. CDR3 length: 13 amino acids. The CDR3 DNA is TGTGCCAGCAGCCTGAGCGGAAACTATGGCTACACCTTC. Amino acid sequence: CASSLSGNYGYTF.

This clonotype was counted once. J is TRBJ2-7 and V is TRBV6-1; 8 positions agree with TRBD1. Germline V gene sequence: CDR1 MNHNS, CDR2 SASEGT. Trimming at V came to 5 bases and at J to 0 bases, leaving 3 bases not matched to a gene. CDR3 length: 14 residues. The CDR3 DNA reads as TGTGCCAGCAGTCGGGACAGGACCTCCTACGAGCAGTACTTC. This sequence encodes CASSRDRTSYEQYF.

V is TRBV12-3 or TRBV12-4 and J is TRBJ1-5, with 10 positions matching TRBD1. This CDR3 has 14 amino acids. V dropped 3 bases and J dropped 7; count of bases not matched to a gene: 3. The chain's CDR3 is CASSLTGGGQPQHF. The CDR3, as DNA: TGTGCCAGCAGTTTGACAGGGGGCGGGCAGCCCCAGCATTTT.

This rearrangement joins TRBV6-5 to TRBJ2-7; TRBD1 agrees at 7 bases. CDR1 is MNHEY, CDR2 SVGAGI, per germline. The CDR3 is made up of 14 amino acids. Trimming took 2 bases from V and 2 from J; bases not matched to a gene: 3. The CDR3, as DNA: TGTGCCAGCAGTTACGACAGGGACACCTACGAGCAGTACTTC. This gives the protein CASSYDRDTYEQYF.